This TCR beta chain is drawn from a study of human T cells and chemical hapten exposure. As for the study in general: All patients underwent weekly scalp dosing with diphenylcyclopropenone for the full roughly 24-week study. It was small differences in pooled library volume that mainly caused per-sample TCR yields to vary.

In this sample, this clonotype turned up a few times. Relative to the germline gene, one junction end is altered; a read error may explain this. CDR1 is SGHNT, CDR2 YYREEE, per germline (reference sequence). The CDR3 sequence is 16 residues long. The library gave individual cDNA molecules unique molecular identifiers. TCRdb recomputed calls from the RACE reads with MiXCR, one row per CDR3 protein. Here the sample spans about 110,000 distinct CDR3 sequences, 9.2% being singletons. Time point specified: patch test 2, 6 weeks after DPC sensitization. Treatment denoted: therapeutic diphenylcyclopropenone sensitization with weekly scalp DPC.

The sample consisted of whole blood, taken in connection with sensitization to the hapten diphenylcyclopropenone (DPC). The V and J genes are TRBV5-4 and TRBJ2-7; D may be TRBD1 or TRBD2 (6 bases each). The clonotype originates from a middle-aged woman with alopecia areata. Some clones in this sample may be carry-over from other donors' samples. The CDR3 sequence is CASTLRGAYSAYEQYF. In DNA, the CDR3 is TGTGCCAGCACCTTGAGGGGGGCGTACTCGGCCTACGAGCAGTACTTC.